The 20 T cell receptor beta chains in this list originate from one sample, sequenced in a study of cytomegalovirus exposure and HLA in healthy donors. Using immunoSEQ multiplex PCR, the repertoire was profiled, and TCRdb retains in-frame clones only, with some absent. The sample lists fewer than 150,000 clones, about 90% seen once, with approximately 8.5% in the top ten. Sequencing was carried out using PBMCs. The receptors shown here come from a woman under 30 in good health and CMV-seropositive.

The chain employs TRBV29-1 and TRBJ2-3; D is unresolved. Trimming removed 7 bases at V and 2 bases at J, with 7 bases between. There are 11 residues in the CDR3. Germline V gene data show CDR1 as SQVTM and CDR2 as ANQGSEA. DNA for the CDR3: TGCAGCGGGGCAGACACAGATACGCAGTATTTT. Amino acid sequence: CSGADTDTQYF.

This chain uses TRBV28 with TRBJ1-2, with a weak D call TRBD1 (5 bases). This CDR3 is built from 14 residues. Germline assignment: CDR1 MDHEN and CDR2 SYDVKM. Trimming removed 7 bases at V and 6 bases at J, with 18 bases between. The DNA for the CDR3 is TGTGCCAGCATGGCGGGGCGCATCACCGATGGCTACACCTTC. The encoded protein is CASMAGRITDGYTF.

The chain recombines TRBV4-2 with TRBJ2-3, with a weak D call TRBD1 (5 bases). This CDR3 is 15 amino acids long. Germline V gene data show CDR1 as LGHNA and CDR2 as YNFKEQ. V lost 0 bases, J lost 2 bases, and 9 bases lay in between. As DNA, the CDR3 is TGTGCCAGCAGCCAAGAGACAGCCAACACAGATACGCAGTATTTT. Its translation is CASSQETANTDTQYF.

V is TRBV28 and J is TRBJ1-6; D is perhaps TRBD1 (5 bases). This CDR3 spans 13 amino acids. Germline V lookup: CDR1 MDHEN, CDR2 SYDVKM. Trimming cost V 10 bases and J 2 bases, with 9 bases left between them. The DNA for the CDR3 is TGTGCCACCGGAGGGGCCTATAATTCACCCCTCCACTTT. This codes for CATGGAYNSPLHF. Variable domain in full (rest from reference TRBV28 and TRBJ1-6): DVKVTQSSRYLVKRTGEKVFLECVQDMDHENMFWYRQDPGLGLRLIYFSYDVKMKEKGDIPEGYSVSREKKERFSLILESASTNQTSMYLCATGGAYNSPLHFGNGTRLTVT.

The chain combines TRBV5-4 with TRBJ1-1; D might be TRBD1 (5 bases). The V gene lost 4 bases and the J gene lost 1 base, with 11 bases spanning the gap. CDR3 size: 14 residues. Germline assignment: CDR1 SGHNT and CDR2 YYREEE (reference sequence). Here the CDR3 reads CASSVGPGNTEAFF. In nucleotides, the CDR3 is TGTGCCAGCAGCGTGGGGCCGGGGAACACTGAAGCTTTCTTT.

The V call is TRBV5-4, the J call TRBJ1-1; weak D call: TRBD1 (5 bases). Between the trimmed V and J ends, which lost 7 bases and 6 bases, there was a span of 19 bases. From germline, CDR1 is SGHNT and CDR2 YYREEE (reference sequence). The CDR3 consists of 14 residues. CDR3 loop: CASGGMGTPAEAFF. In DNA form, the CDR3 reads TGTGCCAGCGGGGGGATGGGGACGCCCGCTGAAGCTTTCTTT.

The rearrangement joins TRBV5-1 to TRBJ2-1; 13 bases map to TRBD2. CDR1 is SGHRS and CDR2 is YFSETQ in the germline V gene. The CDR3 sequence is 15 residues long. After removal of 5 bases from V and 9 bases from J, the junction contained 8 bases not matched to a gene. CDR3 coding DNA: TGCGCCAGCAGTACGGGACTAGCGGGACGCGGTGAGCAGTTCTTC. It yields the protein CASSTGLAGRGEQFF. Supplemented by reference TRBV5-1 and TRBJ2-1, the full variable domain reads KAGVTQTPRYLIKTRGQQVTLSCSPISGHRSVSWYQQTPGQGLQFLFEYFSETQRNKGNFPGRFSGRQFSNSRSEMNVSTLELGDSALYLCASSTGLAGRGEQFFGPGTRLTVL.

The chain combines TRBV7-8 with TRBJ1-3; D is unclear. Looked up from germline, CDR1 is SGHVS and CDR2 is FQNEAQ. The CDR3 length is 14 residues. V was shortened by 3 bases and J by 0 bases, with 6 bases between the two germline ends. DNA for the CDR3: TGTGCCAGCAGCTTTATCTCCTCTGGAAACACCATATATTTT. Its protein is CASSFISSGNTIYF.

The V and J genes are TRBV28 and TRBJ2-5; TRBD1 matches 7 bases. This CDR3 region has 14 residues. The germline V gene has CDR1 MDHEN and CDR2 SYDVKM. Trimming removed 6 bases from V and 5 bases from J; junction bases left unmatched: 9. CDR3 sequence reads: CASSHDRVIETQYF. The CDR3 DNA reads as TGTGCCAGCAGCCATGACAGGGTAATTGAGACCCAGTACTTC.

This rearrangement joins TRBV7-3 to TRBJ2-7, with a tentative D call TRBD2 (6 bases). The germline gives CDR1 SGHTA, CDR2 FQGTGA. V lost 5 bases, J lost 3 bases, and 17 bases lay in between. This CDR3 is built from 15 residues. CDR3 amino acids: CASSPTPSGSYEQYF. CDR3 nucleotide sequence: TGTGCCAGCAGCCCAACCCCCTCCGGGAGCTACGAGCAGTACTTC.

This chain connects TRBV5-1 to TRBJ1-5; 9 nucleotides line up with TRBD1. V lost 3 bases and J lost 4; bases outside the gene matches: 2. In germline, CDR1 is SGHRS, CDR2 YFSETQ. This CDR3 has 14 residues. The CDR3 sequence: CASSWGQGNQPQHF. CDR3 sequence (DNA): TGCGCCAGCAGCTGGGGACAGGGAAATCAGCCCCAGCATTTT.

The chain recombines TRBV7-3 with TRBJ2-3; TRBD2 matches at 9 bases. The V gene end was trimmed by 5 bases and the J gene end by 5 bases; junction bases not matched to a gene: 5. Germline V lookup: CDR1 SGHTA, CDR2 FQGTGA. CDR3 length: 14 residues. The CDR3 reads CASSPAGGRDTQYF. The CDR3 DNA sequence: TGTGCCAGCAGCCCGGCGGGGGGGCGAGATACGCAGTATTTT.

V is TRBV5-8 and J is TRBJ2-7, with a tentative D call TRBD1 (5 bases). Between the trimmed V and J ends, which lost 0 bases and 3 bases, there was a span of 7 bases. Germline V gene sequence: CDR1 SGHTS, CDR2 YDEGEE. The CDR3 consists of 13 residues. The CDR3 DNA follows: TGTGCCAGCAGCTTGGGACAGAGCTACGAGCAGTACTTC. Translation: CASSLGQSYEQYF.

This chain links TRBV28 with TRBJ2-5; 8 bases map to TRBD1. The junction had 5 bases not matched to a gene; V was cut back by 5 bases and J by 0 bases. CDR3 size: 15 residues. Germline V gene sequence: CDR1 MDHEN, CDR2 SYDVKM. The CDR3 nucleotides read TGTGCCAGCAGTCCTTGGACAGGGCACCAAGAGACCCAGTACTTC. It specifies CASSPWTGHQETQYF.

The CDR3 sequence: CASSVNRPLTF. CDR3 nucleotides: TGTGCCAGCAGCGTAAACAGACCACTCACCTTC. This sequence joins TRBV9 and TRBJ1-2; no reliable D call. The germline CDR1 and CDR2 sequences are SGDLS and YYNGEE. Deletions cut 1 base from V and 13 bases from J, with 11 bases between. The CDR3 runs 11 residues.

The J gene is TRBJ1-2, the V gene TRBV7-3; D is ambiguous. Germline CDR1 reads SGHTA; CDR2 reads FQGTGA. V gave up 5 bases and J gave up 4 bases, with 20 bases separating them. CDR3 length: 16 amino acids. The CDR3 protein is CASSPGSLTRSYGYTF. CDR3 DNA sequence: TGTGCCAGCAGCCCCGGGTCCTTAACCCGGAGCTATGGCTACACCTTC.

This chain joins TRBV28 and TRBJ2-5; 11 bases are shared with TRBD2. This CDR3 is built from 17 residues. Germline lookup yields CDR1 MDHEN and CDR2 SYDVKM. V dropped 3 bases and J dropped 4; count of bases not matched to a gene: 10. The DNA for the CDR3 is TGTGCCAGCAGTTTTAGCGGGAGGGGGCTGTTCGGAGAGACCCAGTACTTC. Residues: CASSFSGRGLFGETQYF.

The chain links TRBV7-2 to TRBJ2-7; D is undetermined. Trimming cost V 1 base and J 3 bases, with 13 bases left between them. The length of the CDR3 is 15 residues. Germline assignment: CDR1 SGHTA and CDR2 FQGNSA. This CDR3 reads CASSLVVYSHYEQYF. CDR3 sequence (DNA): TGTGCCAGCAGCTTAGTCGTTTACAGCCACTACGAGCAGTACTTC.

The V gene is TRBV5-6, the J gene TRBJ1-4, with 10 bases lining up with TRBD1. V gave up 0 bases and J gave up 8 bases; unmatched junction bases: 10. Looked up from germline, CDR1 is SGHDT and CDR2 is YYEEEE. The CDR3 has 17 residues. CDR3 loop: CASSLVGTGVFGEKLFF. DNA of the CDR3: TGTGCCAGCAGCTTGGTGGGGACAGGGGTTTTCGGGGAAAAACTGTTTTTT.

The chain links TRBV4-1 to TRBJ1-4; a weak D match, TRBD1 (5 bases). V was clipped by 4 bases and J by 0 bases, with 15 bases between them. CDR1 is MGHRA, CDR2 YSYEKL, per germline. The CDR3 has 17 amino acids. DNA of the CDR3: TGCGCCAGCAGCCCGCGACAGCGAGATGCAACTAATGAAAAACTGTTTTTT. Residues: CASSPRQRDATNEKLFF.